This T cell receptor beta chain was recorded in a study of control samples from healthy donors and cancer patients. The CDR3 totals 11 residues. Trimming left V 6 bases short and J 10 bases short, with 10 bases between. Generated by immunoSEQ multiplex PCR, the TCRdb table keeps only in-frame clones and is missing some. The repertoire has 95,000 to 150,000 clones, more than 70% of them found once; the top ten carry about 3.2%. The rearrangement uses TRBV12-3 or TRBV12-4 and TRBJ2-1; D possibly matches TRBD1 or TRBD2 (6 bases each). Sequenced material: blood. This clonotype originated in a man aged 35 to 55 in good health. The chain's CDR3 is CASRRGGEQFF. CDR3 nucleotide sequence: TGTGCCAGCAGAAGAGGGGGGGAGCAGTTCTTC.